The 14 T cell receptor beta chains below were found in one sample sequenced in a study of blood T cell repertoires in COVID-19. Assay used: immunoSEQ multiplex PCR; TCRdb lists only in-frame clones, some missing. Of roughly 180,000 clones listed, 65% to 90% were seen once; the top ten hold over 9.5%. Specimen: PBMCs or T cells enriched from blood (not recorded which). The receptors shown here come from a man between 35 and 55 years old who had recovered from COVID-19.

This rearrangement joins TRBV20-1 to TRBJ1-1; D might be TRBD1 (6 bases). Germline loops: CDR1 DFQATT, CDR2 SNEGSKA (reference sequence). The CDR3 has 11 amino acids. In DNA form, the CDR3 reads TGCATTACACAGGGCCACACTGAAGCTTTCTTT. Encoded protein: CITQGHTEAFF.

The rearrangement links TRBV5-1 to TRBJ2-2, with D perhaps matching TRBD1 (6 bases). V was pared by 5 bases and J by 6 bases, with 8 bases between. The CDR3 has 12 amino acids. Per the germline V gene, CDR1 is SGHRS and CDR2 is YFSETQ. CDR3 nucleotides: TGCGCCAGCAGGGGGGCGCCCGGGGAGCTGTTTTTT. This translates into CASRGAPGELFF.

The chain links TRBV20-1 to TRBJ2-1, with D unclear. The CDR3 is 10 amino acids. Trimming took 3 bases from V and 8 from J, leaving 5 bases between them. CDR1 DFQATT and CDR2 SNEGSKA come from the germline V gene (reference sequence). The CDR3 region is CSASSHEQFF. CDR3 bases: TGCAGTGCTAGCTCCCATGAGCAGTTCTTC.

V usage is TRBV6-2 or TRBV6-3 and J usage is TRBJ2-1; 11 bases map to TRBD2. J lost 4 bases, V lost 6 bases, and 8 bases had no gene match. This CDR3 comprises 16 residues. Germline values: CDR1 MNHEY, CDR2 SVGEGT. The DNA for the CDR3 is TGTGCCAGCAGCTCCCTCCTAGCGGGAGGTTACAATGAGCAGTTCTTC. Encoded protein: CASSSLLAGGYNEQFF.

This chain connects TRBV6-2 or TRBV6-3 to TRBJ2-2; perhaps TRBD2 as D (5 bases). The CDR3 has 15 residues. V lost 2 bases to trimming and J lost 2 bases, with 9 bases between them. Germline CDR1 and CDR2: MNHEY and SVGEGT. For the CDR3, the DNA is TGTGCCAGCAGTTACGGTCTAGCCAACACCGGGGAGCTGTTTTTT. Translated: CASSYGLANTGELFF.

This chain links TRBV7-2 with TRBJ2-7; 10 positions match TRBD1. The V and J ends lost 1 base and 2 bases, in that order; junction bases with no gene match: 2. From germline, CDR1 is SGHTA and CDR2 FQGNSA. This CDR3 spans 15 amino acids. The CDR3 region has the DNA TGTGCCAGCAGCTTAGTTGGGACAGGGGCCTACGAGCAGTACTTC. It is translated as CASSLVGTGAYEQYF.

The count of this clone is one. The rearrangement links TRBV7-9 to TRBJ1-1; TRBD1 might be the D (5 bases). The CDR3 is made up of 13 amino acids. V lost 5 bases and J lost 5, with 12 bases in between. Germline CDR1 is SEHNR and CDR2 is FQNEAQ (reference sequence). The CDR3 coding sequence is TGTGCCAGCAGCCTTCAGGGTATGACTGAAGCTTTCTTT. It yields the protein CASSLQGMTEAFF.

The chain employs TRBV7-6 and TRBJ2-7; 9 positions match TRBD1. V trimming: 5 bases; J trimming: 8 bases; junction bases outside the gene matches: 13. The germline gives CDR1 SGHVS, CDR2 FNYEAQ. This CDR3 comprises 15 residues. The CDR3 loop is CASSPVTGGSLKQYF. CDR3 nucleotide sequence: TGTGCCAGCAGCCCGGTGACAGGGGGTTCTTTAAAGCAGTACTTC.

This clone has just a few counts. The chain couples TRBV10-3 to TRBJ2-5; no firm D call. The CDR3 has 13 amino acids. Germline lookup yields CDR1 ENHRY and CDR2 SYGVKD. Between the trimmed V and J ends, which lost 0 bases and 2 bases, there was a span of 4 bases. The CDR3 bases are TGTGCCATCAGTGAGTCGAGACAAGAGACCCAGTACTTC. The encoded protein is CAISESRQETQYF.

The rearrangement joins TRBV5-1 to TRBJ1-4; D gene unclear. The CDR3 has 17 amino acids. Trimming removed 0 bases from V and 0 bases from J, with 12 bases in between. The V gene's germline CDR1 is SGHRS and CDR2 YFSETQ. CDR3: CASSLVGYTTTNEKLFF. The CDR3 coding sequence is TGCGCCAGCAGCTTGGTGGGCTACACGACAACTAATGAAAAACTGTTTTTT. Combining the CDR3 with reference TRBV5-1 and TRBJ1-4 gives the whole variable domain KAGVTQTPRYLIKTRGQQVTLSCSPISGHRSVSWYQQTPGQGLQFLFEYFSETQRNKGNFPGRFSGRQFSNSRSEMNVSTLELGDSALYLCASSLVGYTTTNEKLFFGSGTQLSVL.

The V call is TRBV7-3, the J call TRBJ2-6; D remains ambiguous. CDR1 SGHTA and CDR2 FQGTGA come from the germline V gene. The V end was cut by 5 bases, the J end by 1 base, with 6 bases between. CDR3 length: 14 residues. The CDR3 reads CASSQASGANVLTF. CDR3 sequence (DNA): TGTGCCAGCAGCCAGGCGTCTGGGGCCAACGTCCTGACTTTC.

V and J are TRBV4-3 and TRBJ2-1; D remains ambiguous. The CDR3 loop spans 14 amino acids. Per germline, CDR1 LGHNA and CDR2 YSLEER. V lost 4 bases and J lost 2, with 9 bases in between. This chain's CDR3 is CASSPPSAYNEQFF. Written as DNA, the CDR3 is TGCGCCAGCAGCCCCCCTTCCGCCTACAATGAGCAGTTCTTC.

The chain combines TRBV4-3 with TRBJ1-4; D gene unclear. Trimming pared 2 bases from V and 2 bases from J, leaving 9 bases between. This CDR3 has 15 residues. Germline V CDR1 and CDR2: LGHNA, YSLEER. CDR3 loop: CASSQLGSTNEKLFF. CDR3 bases: TGCGCCAGCAGCCAATTGGGGAGCACTAATGAAAAACTGTTTTTT.

This clone came up once. The V gene is TRBV6-2 or TRBV6-3, the J gene TRBJ2-2; TRBD2 might be the D (5 bases). The CDR3 is 16 amino acids. Germline V lookup: CDR1 MNHEY, CDR2 SVGEGT. The ends were cut back, 2 bases at V and 0 bases at J, with 10 bases in the middle. The CDR3 region is CASSYGWRANTGELFF. The DNA of the CDR3 is TGTGCCAGCAGTTACGGCTGGCGGGCGAACACCGGGGAGCTGTTTTTT.